This T cell receptor beta chain was captured by sequencing in a study of T cell repertoires in cytomegalovirus infection. About the research overall: CMV infection together with matching HLA type was indicated by public TCR beta signatures.

TCRdb used MiXCR to reprocess the reads, holding one entry per CDR3 protein. The data contain fewer than 300,000 distinct CDR3 sequences, over 20% of them singletons. The study's findings and limits: HLA-C-restricted CMV clonotypes gave the most frequent clonotype in two of eight donors. Based on cumulative public TCR beta family frequency, carriers of CMV plus the relevant HLA were identified.

Trimming shortened V by 4 bases and J by 1 base, and 10 bases separated the two germline ends. This CDR3 has 15 residues. Per the germline V gene, CDR1 is MNHNY and CDR2 is SVGAGI (reference sequence). The sample holds a few counts of this clonotype. Its specificity is not known. The chain combines TRBV6-6 with TRBJ2-2; D is unclear. Input material: PBMCs. The TCR originated in a human donor in good health (CMV status not recorded). Some clones in this sample may be carry-over from other donors' samples. The DNA for the CDR3 is TGTGCCAGCAGTTCTTCAACAGAGAACACCGGGGAGCTGTTTTTT. This sequence encodes CASSSSTENTGELFF.